The source of this T cell receptor beta chain is a study of T cells in Graves' hyperthyroidism and ophthalmopathy (dated by TCRdb to the late 2010s). For the study in its entirety: Peripheral blood was collected at initial diagnosis, before any treatment. TCR V-J signatures able to tell the groups apart were searched for in a discovery cohort of 100 or so patients, of whom over 40 had Graves' ophthalmopathy and about 60 had stable Graves' hyperthyroidism. Prospective prediction of ophthalmopathy was tested in an independent validation cohort of approximately 18 hyperthyroidism patients and some 17 patients who later progressed to ophthalmopathy. The 100 or so discovery patients were randomly split 7:3 into training and test sets. The study also compared thyroid tissue and blood T-cell repertoires from more than 5 Graves' hyperthyroidism patients. After sampling, hyperthyroidism patients received methimazole starting at 30 mg daily, and ophthalmopathy patients received high-dose intravenous methylprednisolone. The paper describes TCR Vbeta CDR3 sequencing of 120 to 150 peripheral blood samples, made up of under 50 ophthalmopathy patients, some 76 hyperthyroidism patients and 17 progressor patients.

V is pruned by 3 bases and J by 6 bases, leaving 13 bases of the junction without a gene match. The germline V gene (reference sequence) gives CDR1 as SEHNR and CDR2 as FQNEAQ. The CDR3 covers 19 residues, taking in both the cysteine and the phenylalanine. Left in the record is the CDR3 DNA by itself, 57 bases read in frame from the first base. The TCR beta CDR3 regions were amplified from RNA transcripts. For the first round of RT-PCR on the TCR CDR3, the HTBI primer set was used together with the Qiagen OneStep RT-PCR kit. A second multiplex PCR round built the libraries, followed by size selection and purification. Libraries were sequenced paired-end with 100 bp reads on an Illumina HiSeq2000. Regarding the original processing steps: SOAPnuke was used to process the raw data, throwing out any read that contained adapters or uncalled bases, had a mean Phred below 15, or lacked an exact constant-primer or identifier match. High-quality paired reads were merged using COPE v1.2.5, and each unique nucleotide sequence was defined as a clonotype. MiTCR v1.1 was used to align the clonotypes against IMGT TRBV, TRBD and TRBJ reference segments. Analysis was restricted to V-J combinations with a frequency above 0.0001, which covered roughly 99% of repertoires. The TCS score was defined as the ratio of F50 (clonal expansion) to E x V (chaos), calculated using BLOSUM62-based TCRdist between CDR3 peptides within each V-J. Welch's t-statistics and random forest reduced 450 to 600 V-J features to roughly 13, which were used in a naive Bayes classifier (R e1071). The public reads were reprocessed in TCRdb via fastp at Q25 and MiXCR, keeping in-frame beta chains. Rows with a matching CDR3 protein are joined into one entry that keeps the most common DNA and genes. The V and J calls here are based on TCRdb, not the publication. This sample has fewer than 110,000 distinct CDR3 sequences in its table, and more than 15% of those were observed once. Together, the top ten hold 35% to 45% of the sample.

Stable Graves' hyperthyroidism was defined as no progression to ophthalmopathy during 18 months of follow-up. Hyperthyroidism patients were newly diagnosed, with disease duration under 2 months, and aged 18 to 65 years. Any patient with an uncontrolled infection, another autoimmune disease, pregnancy or lactation was excluded. Clinical symptoms, serum thyroxine and TRAb, thyroid ultrasound, and orbital computed tomography formed the basis for the diagnoses. PBMCs were separated from 8 to 10 ml of fresh peripheral blood using Ficoll-Paque density gradient centrifugation. Trizol reagent was used to extract total RNA, and RNA quality was then checked on an Agilent 2100 Bioanalyzer. General findings and caveats noted by the study authors: In validation, progression to ophthalmopathy was predicted by the model with 65% to 71% sensitivity and around 75% specificity, a median of 6.5 months before onset. A 13 V-J signature model separated ophthalmopathy from stable hyperthyroidism, with approximately 87% sensitivity and 81.08% specificity in cross-validation and 80%/75% in testing. No statistical method was used to set the sample size in advance, and investigators knew the group allocation. Most expanded thyroid clonotypes (frequency above 0.001) were also found in blood, which suggests that blood repertoires may mirror thyroid immune responses.

Comment on this clonotype: Its cognate antigen has yet to be identified. No base quality values were provided; no much bigger clone lies one nucleotide off.

The source is a woman between 50 and 59 years old with Graves' hyperthyroidism. The sample taken for sequencing was blood. Recombination joined TRBV7-9 with TRBJ2-1, and 14 bases in between align with TRBD2. This receptor carries the CDR3 CASSFPGDGTSGSINEQFF. At the DNA level, the sequence is TGTGCCAGCAGCTTTCCGGGCGATGGGACTAGCGGGAGTATCAATGAGCAGTTCTTC.